This T cell receptor (beta chain) was sequenced for a study of T-cell reconstitution after alpha-beta-depleted transplantation in children listed by TCRdb under 2016. As for the study more broadly: Using TCR repertoire profiling, the study followed T-cell immune reconstitution in a quantitative way in children after TCRalphabeta/CD19-depleted allogeneic hematopoietic cell transplantation.

The library was generated by PCR. Data came from an Illumina HiSeq 2500. TCR library preparation used molecular barcoding, with unique molecular identifiers applied to normalize quantification of the TCRbeta repertoire. TCRdb trimmed the raw reads at Q25, called clones with MiXCR and kept productive beta chains. Entries are consolidated by CDR3 protein sequence, retaining the most common genes and DNA. The sample contains around 490,000 distinct CDR3 sequences, around 10% of them found a single time. Around 15% of the sample is taken by the ten largest. The junction carries 13 bases between V and J, which are trimmed by 4 bases and 8 bases respectively. Looking up the germline V gene yields CDR1 SGDLS and CDR2 YYNGEE. The CDR3 starts with the cysteine, ends with the phenylalanine, and has 14 residues. The only DNA kept is the CDR3, 42 bases in frame from the first base. The meaning of the sample's treatment or condition label: allogeneic hematopoietic cell transplantation with graft depleted of TCRalphabeta T cells and CD19 B cells. TCRalphabeta/CD19-depleted allogeneic hematopoietic cell grafts were given to the transplant recipients, all of whom were children.

Study-level results and caveats: Over the following months the frequencies of hyperexpanded clones went down, and after one year T-cell counts and TCRbeta diversity were mostly credited to newly produced T cells. The high TCRbeta diversity at day 60 in some patients was ascribed to recipient T cells and intrathymic progenitors that had survived conditioning. Apparently early alphabetaT-cell count recovery about two months after transplant reportedly relied on only several hundred rapidly expanded clones derived from non-depleted graft cells.

This clonotype was seen a handful of times. Its recognized antigen is unknown. No much larger clonotype is one base removed from it; base qualities were not supplied. The V and J segments used are TRBV9 and TRBJ1-6; the D gene is perhaps TRBD1, on 5 matching bases. This TCR was recovered from a female patient aged 2-9 years who had a stem cell transplant for aplastic anemia, so the T cells may come from the graft donor. The sequences come from PBMCs, mostly from graft donor cells, collected 180 days after TCRalphabeta/CD19-depleted stem cell transplant. The nucleotide sequence reads TGTGCCAGCAGCCTCCGGGACGGAGATTCACCCCTCCACTTT. Translated, it gives CASSLRDGDSPLHF.